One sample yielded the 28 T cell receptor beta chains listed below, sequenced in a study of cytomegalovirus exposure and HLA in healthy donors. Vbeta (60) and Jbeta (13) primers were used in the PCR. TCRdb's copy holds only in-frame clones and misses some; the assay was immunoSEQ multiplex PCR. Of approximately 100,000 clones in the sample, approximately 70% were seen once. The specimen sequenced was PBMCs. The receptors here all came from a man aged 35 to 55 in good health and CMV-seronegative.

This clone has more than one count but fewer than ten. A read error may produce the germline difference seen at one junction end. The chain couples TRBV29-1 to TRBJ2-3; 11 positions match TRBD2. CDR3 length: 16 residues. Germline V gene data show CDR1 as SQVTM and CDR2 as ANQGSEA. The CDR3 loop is CSLEDRLAGSTDTQYF. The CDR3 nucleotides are TGCAGCCTTGAAGATCGACTAGCGGGGAGCACAGATACGCAGTATTTT.

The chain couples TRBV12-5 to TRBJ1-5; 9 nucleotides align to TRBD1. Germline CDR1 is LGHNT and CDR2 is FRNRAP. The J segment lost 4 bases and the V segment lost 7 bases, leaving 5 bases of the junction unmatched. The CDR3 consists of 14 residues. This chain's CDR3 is CASEGQGGNQPQHF. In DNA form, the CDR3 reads TGTGCTAGTGAGGGACAGGGAGGAAATCAGCCCCAGCATTTT. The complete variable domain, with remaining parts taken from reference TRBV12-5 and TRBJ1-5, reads DARVTQTPRHKVTEMGQEVTMRCQPILGHNTVFWYRQTMMQGLELLAYFRNRAPLDDSGMPKDRFSAEMPDATLATLKIQPSEPRDSAVYFCASEGQGGNQPQHFGDGTRLSIL.

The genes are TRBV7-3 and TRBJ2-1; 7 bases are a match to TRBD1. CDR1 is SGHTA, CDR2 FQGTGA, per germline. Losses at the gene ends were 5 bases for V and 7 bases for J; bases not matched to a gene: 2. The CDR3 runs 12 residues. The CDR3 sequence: CASSPQGNEQFF. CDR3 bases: TGTGCCAGCAGCCCACAGGGGAATGAGCAGTTCTTC.

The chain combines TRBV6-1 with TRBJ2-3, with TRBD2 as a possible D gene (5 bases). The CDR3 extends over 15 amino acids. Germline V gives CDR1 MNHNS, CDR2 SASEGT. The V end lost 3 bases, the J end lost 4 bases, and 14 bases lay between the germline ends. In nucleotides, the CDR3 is TGTGCCAGCAGTGACCCGGGAAGTTCGTCAGATACGCAGTATTTT. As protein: CASSDPGSSSDTQYF.

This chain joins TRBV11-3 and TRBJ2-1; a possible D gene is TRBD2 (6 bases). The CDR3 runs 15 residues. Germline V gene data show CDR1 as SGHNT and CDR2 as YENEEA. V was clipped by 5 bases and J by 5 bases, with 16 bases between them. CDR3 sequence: CASSRLGPGDNEQFF. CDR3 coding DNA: TGTGCCAGCAGCCGACTAGGCCCGGGGGACAATGAGCAGTTCTTC. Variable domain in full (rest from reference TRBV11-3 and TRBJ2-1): EAGVVQSPRYKIIEKKQPVAFWCNPISGHNTLYWYLQNLGQGPELLIRYENEEAVDDSQLPKDRFSAERLKGVDSTLKIQPAELGDSAVYLCASSRLGPGDNEQFFGPGTRLTVL.

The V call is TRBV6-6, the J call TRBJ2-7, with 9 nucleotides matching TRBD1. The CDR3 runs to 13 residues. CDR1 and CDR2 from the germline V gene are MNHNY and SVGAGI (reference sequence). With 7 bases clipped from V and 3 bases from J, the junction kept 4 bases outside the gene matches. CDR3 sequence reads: CASTTGGGYEQYF. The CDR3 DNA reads TGTGCCAGCACGACAGGGGGAGGCTACGAGCAGTACTTC.

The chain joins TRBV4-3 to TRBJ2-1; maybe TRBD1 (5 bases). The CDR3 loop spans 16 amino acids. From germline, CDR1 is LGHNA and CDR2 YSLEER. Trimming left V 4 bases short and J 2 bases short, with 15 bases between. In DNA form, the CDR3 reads TGCGCCAGCAGCCCAGAATGGGGCTTGGCCTACAATGAGCAGTTCTTC. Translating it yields CASSPEWGLAYNEQFF.

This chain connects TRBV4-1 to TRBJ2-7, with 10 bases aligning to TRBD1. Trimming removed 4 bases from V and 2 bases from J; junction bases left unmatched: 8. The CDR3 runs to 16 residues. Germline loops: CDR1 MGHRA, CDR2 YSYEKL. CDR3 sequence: CASSRSPGQGTYEQYF. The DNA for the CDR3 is TGCGCCAGCAGCCGATCTCCGGGACAGGGGACCTACGAGCAGTACTTC.

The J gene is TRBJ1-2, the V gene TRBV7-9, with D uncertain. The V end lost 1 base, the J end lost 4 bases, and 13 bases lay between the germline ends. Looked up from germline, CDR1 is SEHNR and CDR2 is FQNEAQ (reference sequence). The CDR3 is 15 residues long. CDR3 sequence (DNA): TGTGCCAGCAGCTTAGATAGGGATCGGGGCTATGGCTACACCTTC. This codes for CASSLDRDRGYGYTF.

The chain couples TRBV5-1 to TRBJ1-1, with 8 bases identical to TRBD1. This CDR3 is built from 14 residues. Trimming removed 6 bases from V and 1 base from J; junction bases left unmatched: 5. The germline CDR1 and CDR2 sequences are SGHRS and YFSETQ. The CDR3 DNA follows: TGCGCCAGCACCCCCGGGACAGGGAACACTGAAGCTTTCTTT. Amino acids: CASTPGTGNTEAFF.

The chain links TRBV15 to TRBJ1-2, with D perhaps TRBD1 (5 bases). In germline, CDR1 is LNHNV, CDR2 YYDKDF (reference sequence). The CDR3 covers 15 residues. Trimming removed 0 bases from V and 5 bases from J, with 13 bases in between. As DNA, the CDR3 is TGTGCCACCAGCAGAGATCTGCGGACACCTTATGGCTACACCTTC. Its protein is CATSRDLRTPYGYTF.

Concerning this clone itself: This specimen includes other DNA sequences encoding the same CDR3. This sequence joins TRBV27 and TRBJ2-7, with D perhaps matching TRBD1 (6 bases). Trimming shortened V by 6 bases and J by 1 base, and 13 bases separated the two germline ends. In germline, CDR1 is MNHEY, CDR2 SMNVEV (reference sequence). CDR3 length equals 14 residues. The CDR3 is CASSPTQGSYEQYF. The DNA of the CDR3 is TGTGCCAGCAGCCCGACCCAGGGGTCCTACGAGCAGTACTTC.

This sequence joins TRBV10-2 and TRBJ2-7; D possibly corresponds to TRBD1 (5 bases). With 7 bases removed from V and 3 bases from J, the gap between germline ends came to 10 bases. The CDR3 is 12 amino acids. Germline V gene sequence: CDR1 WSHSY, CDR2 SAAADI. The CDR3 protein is CASKMTVYEQYF. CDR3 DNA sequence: TGCGCCAGCAAAATGACAGTCTACGAGCAGTACTTC.

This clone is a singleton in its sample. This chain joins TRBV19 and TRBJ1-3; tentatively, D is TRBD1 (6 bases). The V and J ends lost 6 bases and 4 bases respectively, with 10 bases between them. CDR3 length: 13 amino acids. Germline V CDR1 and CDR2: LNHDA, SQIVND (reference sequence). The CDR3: CASSGQKGNTIYF. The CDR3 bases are TGTGCCAGTAGCGGACAGAAAGGAAACACCATATATTTT.

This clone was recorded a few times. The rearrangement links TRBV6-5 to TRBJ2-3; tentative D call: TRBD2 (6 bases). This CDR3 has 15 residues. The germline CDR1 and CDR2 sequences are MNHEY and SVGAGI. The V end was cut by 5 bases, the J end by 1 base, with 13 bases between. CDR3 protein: CASSVEGAGTDTQYF. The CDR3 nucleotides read TGTGCCAGCAGTGTGGAGGGCGCGGGCACAGATACGCAGTATTTT.

CDR3: CASSVTRVTSGNTIYF. DNA for the CDR3: TGTGCCAGCAGTGTAACACGGGTTACCTCTGGAAACACCATATATTTT. The chain joins TRBV28 to TRBJ1-3; D remains unclear. V lost 5 bases and J 0 bases, leaving 14 bases between the germline ends. The CDR3 is made up of 16 amino acids. Germline CDR1 MDHEN, CDR2 SYDVKM.

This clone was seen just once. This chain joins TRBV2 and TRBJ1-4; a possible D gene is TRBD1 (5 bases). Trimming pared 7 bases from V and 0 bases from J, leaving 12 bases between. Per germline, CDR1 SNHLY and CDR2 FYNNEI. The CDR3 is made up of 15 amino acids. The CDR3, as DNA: TGTGCCAGCACCAGGGTTTTAGCAACTAATGAAAAACTGTTTTTT. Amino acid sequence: CASTRVLATNEKLFF. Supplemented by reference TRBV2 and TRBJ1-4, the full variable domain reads EPEVTQTPSHQVTQMGQEVILRCVPISNHLYFYWYRQILGQKVEFLVSFYNNEISEKSEIFDDQFSVERPDGSNFTLKIRSTKLEDSAMYFCASTRVLATNEKLFFGSGTQLSVL.

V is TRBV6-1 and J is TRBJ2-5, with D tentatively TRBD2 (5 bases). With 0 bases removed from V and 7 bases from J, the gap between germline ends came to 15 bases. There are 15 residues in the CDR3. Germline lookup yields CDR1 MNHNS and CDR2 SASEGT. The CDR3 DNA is TGTGCCAGCAGTGAAGCGAAAGGAGGTGGGGTGACCCAGTACTTC. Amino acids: CASSEAKGGGVTQYF.

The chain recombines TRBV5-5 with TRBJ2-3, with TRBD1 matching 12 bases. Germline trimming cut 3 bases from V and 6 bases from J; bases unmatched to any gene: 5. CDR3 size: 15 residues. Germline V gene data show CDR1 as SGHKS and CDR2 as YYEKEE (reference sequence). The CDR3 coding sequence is TGTGCCAGCAGCTGGGGACAGGGGGCGCGGGATACGCAGTATTTT. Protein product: CASSWGQGARDTQYF.

Here the CDR3 reads CASSSPSKGIYGYTF. The CDR3 DNA follows: TGTGCCAGCAGCTCCCCCAGTAAGGGGATCTATGGCTACACCTTC. J is TRBJ1-2 and V is TRBV5-8; the D gene is possibly TRBD1 (5 bases). Germline CDR1 reads SGHTS; CDR2 reads YDEGEE. The CDR3 length is 15 residues. Trimming took off 3 bases at V and 4 bases at J, with 16 bases between the two ends.

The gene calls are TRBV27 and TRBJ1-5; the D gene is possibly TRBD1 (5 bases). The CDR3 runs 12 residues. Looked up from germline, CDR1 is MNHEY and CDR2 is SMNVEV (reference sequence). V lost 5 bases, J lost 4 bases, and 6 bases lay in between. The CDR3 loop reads CASSAGNQPQHF. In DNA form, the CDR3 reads TGTGCCAGCAGTGCAGGGAATCAGCCCCAGCATTTT.

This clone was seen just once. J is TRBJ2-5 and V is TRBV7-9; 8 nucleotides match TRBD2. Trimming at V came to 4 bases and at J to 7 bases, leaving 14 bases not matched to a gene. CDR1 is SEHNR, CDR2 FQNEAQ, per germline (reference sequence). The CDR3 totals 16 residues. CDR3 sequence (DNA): TGTGCCAGCAGCTCTTCCGGGGGGGCCCAGGAGGGGACCCAGTACTTC. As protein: CASSSSGGAQEGTQYF.

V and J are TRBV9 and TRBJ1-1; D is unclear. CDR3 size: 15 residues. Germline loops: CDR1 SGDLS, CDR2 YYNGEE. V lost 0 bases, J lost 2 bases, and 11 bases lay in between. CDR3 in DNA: TGTGCCAGCAGCGTAGAACCAGAGACTAACACTGAAGCTTTCTTT. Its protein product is CASSVEPETNTEAFF.

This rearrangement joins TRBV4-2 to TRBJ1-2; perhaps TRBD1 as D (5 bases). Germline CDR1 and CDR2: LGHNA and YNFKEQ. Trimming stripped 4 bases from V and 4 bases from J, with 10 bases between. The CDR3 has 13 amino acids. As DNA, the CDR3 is TGTGCCAGCAGCCCACAGGAGGGCTATGGCTACACCTTC. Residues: CASSPQEGYGYTF.

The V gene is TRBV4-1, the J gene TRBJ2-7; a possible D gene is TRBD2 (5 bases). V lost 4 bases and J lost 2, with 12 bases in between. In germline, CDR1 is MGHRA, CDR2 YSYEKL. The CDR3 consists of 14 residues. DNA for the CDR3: TGCGCCAGCAGCCCCTGGACTGAGACCTACGAGCAGTACTTC. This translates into CASSPWTETYEQYF.

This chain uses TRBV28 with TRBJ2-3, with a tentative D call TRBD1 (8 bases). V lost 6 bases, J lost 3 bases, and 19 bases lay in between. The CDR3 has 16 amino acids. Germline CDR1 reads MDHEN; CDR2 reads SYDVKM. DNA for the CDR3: TGTGCCAGCAGCCTGGTGGCACAGGGGGGGACAGATACGCAGTATTTT. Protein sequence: CASSLVAQGGTDTQYF.

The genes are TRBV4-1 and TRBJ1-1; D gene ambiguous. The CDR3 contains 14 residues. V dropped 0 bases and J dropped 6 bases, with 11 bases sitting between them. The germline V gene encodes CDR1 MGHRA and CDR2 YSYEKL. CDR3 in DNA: TGCGCCAGCAGCCAAGAACCCCAGGCCTCTGAAGCTTTCTTT. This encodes CASSQEPQASEAFF.

The CDR3 protein is CASSIRRQRSYEQYF. CDR3 bases: TGTGCCAGTAGTATTAGGAGACAGCGTTCGTACGAGCAGTACTTC. J is TRBJ2-7 and V is TRBV19; a weak D match, TRBD1 (5 bases). This CDR3 has 15 amino acids. With 3 bases removed from V and 4 bases from J, the gap between germline ends came to 16 bases. The V gene's germline CDR1 is LNHDA and CDR2 SQIVND (reference sequence).